The T cell receptor (beta chain) under discussion was sequenced for a study of blood T cell repertoires in COVID-19. Background on the study: PBMCs, B-cell-depleted T cells, or T cells provided the cDNA or gDNA that made up the material.

Profiling relied on immunoSEQ multiplex PCR, and the TCRdb table lists in-frame clones only, not all of them. This sample has approximately 89,000 clones, with more than 80% found just once. Input material: peripheral blood. The TCR originated in a human donor in a cohort sampled during active COVID-19.

The CDR3 sequence is CASSPYRGLAYEQYF. CDR3 DNA sequence: TGTGCCAGCAGCCCTTATAGGGGGCTCGCGTACGAGCAGTACTTC. This chain connects TRBV5-6 to TRBJ2-7, with 7 bases matching TRBD1. The germline V gene encodes CDR1 SGHDT and CDR2 YYEEEE. The junction had 11 bases not matched to a gene; V was cut back by 4 bases and J by 4 bases. CDR3 size: 15 residues.